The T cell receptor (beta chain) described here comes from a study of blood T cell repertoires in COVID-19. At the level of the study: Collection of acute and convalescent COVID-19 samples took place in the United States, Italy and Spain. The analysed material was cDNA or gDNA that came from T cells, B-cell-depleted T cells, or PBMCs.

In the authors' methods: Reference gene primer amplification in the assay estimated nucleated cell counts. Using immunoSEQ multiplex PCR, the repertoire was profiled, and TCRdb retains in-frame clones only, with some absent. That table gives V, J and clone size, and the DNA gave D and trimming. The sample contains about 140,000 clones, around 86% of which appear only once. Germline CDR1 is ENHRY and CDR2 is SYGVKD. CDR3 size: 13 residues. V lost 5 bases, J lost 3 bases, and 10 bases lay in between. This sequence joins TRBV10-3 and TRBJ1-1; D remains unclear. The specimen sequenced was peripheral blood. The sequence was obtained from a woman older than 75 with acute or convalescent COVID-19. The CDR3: CAISTGIDTEAFF. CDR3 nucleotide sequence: TGTGCCATCAGTACCGGGATTGACACTGAAGCTTTCTTT.